Below are 9 T cell receptor beta chains sequenced from a single sample in a study of T cell responses to AZD1222 COVID-19 vaccine. Using immunoSEQ multiplex PCR, the repertoire was profiled, and TCRdb retains in-frame clones only, with some absent. Of about 150,000 clones detected, roughly 84% appear once; the ten largest clones hold about 4%. Sequenced here: peripheral blood, sampled on day 0 of AZD1222 vaccination. The receptors derive from an adult in good health.

A single count supports this clone. The J gene is TRBJ1-5, the V gene TRBV24-1; D is ambiguous. CDR3 length: 12 residues. Trimming took off 3 bases at V and 5 bases at J, with 4 bases between the two ends. Germline loops: CDR1 KGHDR, CDR2 SFDVKD. The CDR3 coding sequence is TGTGCCACCAGTGATATGGATCAGCCCCAGCATTTT. Residues: CATSDMDQPQHF.

The chain is built from TRBV30 and TRBJ1-5; TRBD1 is a possible D gene (6 bases). The V and J ends lost 2 bases and 7 bases respectively, with 21 bases between them. Germline V gene lookup returns CDR1 GTSNPN and CDR2 SVGIG (reference sequence). The CDR3 is 16 residues long. The CDR3 DNA reads TGTGCCTGGAGTCCTTGGGGGGCACGGATCGACCAGCCCCAGCATTTT. It is translated as CAWSPWGARIDQPQHF.

The rearrangement links TRBV19 to TRBJ2-3; D unresolved. This CDR3 contains 15 residues. Germline V gene data show CDR1 as LNHDA and CDR2 as SQIVND (reference sequence). With 3 bases removed from V and 0 bases from J, the gap between germline ends came to 10 bases. The CDR3 nucleotides read TGTGCCAGTAGTATTGGGTCATCTAGCACAGATACGCAGTATTTT. Translation: CASSIGSSSTDTQYF.

The rearrangement joins TRBV7-7 to TRBJ2-5; D might be TRBD1 (6 bases). The CDR3 length is 12 residues. Germline CDR1 is SSHAT and CDR2 is FNYEAQ (reference sequence). Trimming took off 5 bases at V and 3 bases at J, with 7 bases between the two ends. The CDR3 reads CASSRTEETQYF. CDR3 sequence (DNA): TGTGCCAGCAGCCGGACAGAAGAGACCCAGTACTTC.

The gene calls are TRBV18 and TRBJ1-1, with TRBD1 as a possible D gene (5 bases). This CDR3 spans 16 amino acids. Germline loops: CDR1 KGHSH, CDR2 LQKENI. Trimming removed 5 bases at V and 4 bases at J, with 20 bases between. This chain's CDR3 is CASSSVVGPTGTEAFF. For the CDR3, the DNA is TGTGCCAGCTCATCCGTTGTCGGGCCCACAGGCACTGAAGCTTTCTTT.

The chain is built from TRBV6-1 and TRBJ1-2; tentative D call: TRBD1 (6 bases). Germline V lookup: CDR1 MNHNS, CDR2 SASEGT. Trimming shortened V by 2 bases and J by 4 bases, and 17 bases separated the two germline ends. This CDR3 spans 16 amino acids. The CDR3: CASSESGRGHGYGYTF. CDR3 coding DNA: TGTGCCAGCAGTGAATCAGGACGGGGGCATGGCTATGGCTACACCTTC.

The chain is built from TRBV5-1 and TRBJ1-1; D call uncertain. The V end was cut by 4 bases, the J end by 2 bases, with 12 bases between. This CDR3 region has 14 residues. The germline V gene encodes CDR1 SGHRS and CDR2 YFSETQ. The CDR3 DNA reads TGCGCCAGCAGCAGGACCGCCCTCAACACTGAAGCTTTCTTT. Its protein product is CASSRTALNTEAFF.

The chain carries TRBV5-1 and TRBJ2-1; TRBD1 matches 7 bases. The CDR3 has 15 residues. The V segment lost 5 bases and the J segment 4 bases; nucleotides outside the gene matches: 9. Germline CDR1 is SGHRS and CDR2 is YFSETQ. CDR3 sequence reads: CASSPTGVSYNEQFF. Here the CDR3 DNA reads TGCGCCAGCAGTCCCACAGGGGTCTCTTACAATGAGCAGTTCTTC.

The rearrangement joins TRBV6-5 to TRBJ1-2; 9 positions match TRBD1. The CDR3 totals 14 residues. Unmatched junction bases numbered 5, after V lost 5 bases and J lost 4 bases. The V gene's germline CDR1 is MNHEY and CDR2 SVGAGI. The CDR3 spells CASSTLQGAYGYTF. Here the CDR3 DNA reads TGTGCCAGCAGTACCTTACAGGGGGCCTATGGCTACACCTTC.